This T cell receptor (beta chain) was documented in a study of T cell responses to AZD1222 COVID-19 vaccine. The data were produced by immunoSEQ multiplex PCR, yet TCRdb's version contains in-frame clones alone and is incomplete. The sample lists about 180,000 clones, 88% seen once, with 6% to 8.5% in the top ten. From germline, CDR1 is SGDLS and CDR2 YYNGEE. CDR3 size: 14 residues. V dropped 0 bases and J dropped 2 bases, with 8 bases sitting between them. Remarks on this clone: Its antigen is as yet unknown.

Whole-study results and caveats: CD4 TCRs covered the whole spike, strongest at regions 160-218 and 743-854.

The receptor was isolated from an adult in good health. The rearrangement joins TRBV9 to TRBJ1-1; D gene uncertain. The specimen comprised peripheral blood, sampled on day 0 of AZD1222 vaccination. Written as DNA, the CDR3 is TGTGCCAGCAGCGTAGAGGCAGTAAACACTGAAGCTTTCTTT. Translated, it gives CASSVEAVNTEAFF.